This entry describes one T cell receptor beta chain. What it binds is not known. A modified ARM-PCR protocol with three rounds of nested PCR amplified TCRbeta. Each CDR3 protein is one row after TCRdb ran MiXCR on the multiplex PCR reads. This table holds over 85,000 distinct CDR3 sequences, over 75% found once. This entry comes from a study of tumor and adjacent non-tumor tissue in lung cancer. Study-wide results and caveats: Normal lung showed higher cumulative top 100 clone frequency than tumor. TCR diversity was significantly greater in tumor than normal lung tissue. Patients with more diverse tumor TCRs had worse survival.

V was pared by 8 bases and J by 4 bases, with 11 bases between. The CDR3 length is 11 residues. Germline loops: CDR1 SQVTM, CDR2 ANQGSEA. This sample's RNA came from whole unsorted tissue. This sequence originates from a man between 65 and 85 years old with non-small cell lung cancer. Sample: lung tumor tissue. The chain combines TRBV29-1 with TRBJ1-2; tentatively, D is TRBD1 (6 bases). CDR3 sequence: CSSTGSYGYTF. The CDR3 nucleotides read TGCAGCAGTACAGGGAGCTATGGCTACACCTTC.